The clone carrying this T cell receptor (beta chain) was seen ten or more times. Antigen specificity is unknown. This sample is part of a study of T cell repertoires in cytomegalovirus infection. Study-wide background: It was the public TCR beta signatures that indicated both CMV infection and matching HLA type.

CDR3 length equals 16 residues. From germline, CDR1 is MDHEN and CDR2 SYDVKM. V lost 3 bases, J lost 0 bases, and 12 bases lay in between. Study conclusions and caveats: Frequencies of public TCR beta families were cumulated, and this identified carriers of CMV plus the relevant HLA.

TCRdb redid the calling of the reads with MiXCR, one entry per CDR3 protein. In the table there are hundreds of thousands of distinct CDR3 sequences, 17% of which are singletons. J is TRBJ2-1 and V is TRBV28; a weak D match, TRBD1 (5 bases). This sequence was found in a human donor in good health (CMV status not recorded). Some clones in this sample may be carry-over from other donors' samples. Sequencing was performed on PBMCs. The DNA of the CDR3 is TGTGCCAGCAGTTTCTCCGGACAAGTCTCCTACAATGAGCAGTTCTTC. Encoded protein: CASSFSGQVSYNEQFF.